One sample yielded the 16 T cell receptor beta chains listed below, sequenced in a study of T cells in Graves' hyperthyroidism and ophthalmopathy. Researchers amplified the TCR beta CDR3 regions from RNA transcripts. Researchers ran a first-round RT-PCR on the TCR CDR3 using the HTBI primer set. Via MiXCR, TCRdb re-called the multiplex PCR reads, giving one row per CDR3 protein. The sample yields fewer than 350,000 distinct CDR3 sequences, around 20% seen once. Input material: blood. These receptors were collected from a woman in her 50s with Graves' hyperthyroidism.

The chain uses TRBV7-9 and TRBJ2-1; 11 nucleotides agree with TRBD1. This CDR3 is built from 17 residues. The J segment lost 1 base and the V segment lost 6 bases, leaving 8 bases of the junction unmatched. Germline assignment: CDR1 SEHNR and CDR2 FQNEAQ (reference sequence). The CDR3 region is CASRVGTGGVSYNEQFF. The CDR3 bases are TGTGCCAGCAGGGTGGGGACAGGGGGGGTATCCTACAATGAGCAGTTCTTC.

This clonotype was observed at least ten times. The V and J genes are TRBV12-3 or TRBV12-4 and TRBJ2-7; D might be TRBD1 or TRBD2, each matching 5 bases. V shed 6 bases and J shed 1 base, with 10 bases lying between them. The CDR3 has 13 residues. CDR3 in amino acids: CASRPGRSYEQYF. In nucleotides, the CDR3 is TGTGCCAGCAGACCGGGACGGTCCTACGAGCAGTACTTC.

The table lists this clonotype with many counts. The CDR3 DNA is TGTGCCAGCGTCAGGGATGTTACAGATACGCAGTATTTT. As protein: CASVRDVTDTQYF. The chain employs TRBV2 and TRBJ2-3; maybe TRBD1 (5 bases). The CDR3 runs to 13 residues. Trimming stripped 8 bases from V and 3 bases from J, with 12 bases between. In germline, CDR1 is SNHLY, CDR2 FYNNEI.

This clonotype was observed a handful of times. The genes are TRBV5-4 and TRBJ2-1; possibly TRBD2 for D (6 bases). The CDR3 contains 15 residues. The V and J ends lost 3 bases and 5 bases respectively, with 15 bases between them. The germline V gene encodes CDR1 SGHNT and CDR2 YYREEE (reference sequence). The CDR3 nucleotides are TGTGCCAGCAGCTCGGTCGGGGGACCACACAATGAGCAGTTCTTC. It specifies CASSSVGGPHNEQFF.

The chain uses TRBV28 and TRBJ2-7; D assignment may be TRBD1 or TRBD2 (6 bases each). This CDR3 is built from 14 residues. Germline V gene lookup returns CDR1 MDHEN and CDR2 SYDVKM. The germline V and J ends were trimmed by 3 bases and 5 bases, with 14 bases remaining between them. For the CDR3, the DNA is TGTGCCAGCAGTTTTTCGGGGGCGCGCAACGAGCAGTACTTC. It is translated as CASSFSGARNEQYF.

The J gene is TRBJ1-2, the V gene TRBV29-1; tentatively, D is TRBD1 (6 bases). The V and J ends lost 5 bases and 4 bases respectively, with 11 bases between them. The CDR3 is made up of 12 amino acids. The germline CDR1 and CDR2 sequences are SQVTM and ANQGSEA. Here the CDR3 DNA reads TGCAGCGTTTTTATGGGGGCCTATGGCTACACCTTC. Its translation is CSVFMGAYGYTF.

In its sample, this clonotype was seen many times. This sequence joins TRBV7-3 and TRBJ1-1; weak D call: TRBD1 (6 bases). Germline V gene lookup returns CDR1 SGHTA and CDR2 FQGTGA. This CDR3 is 15 amino acids long. Trimming took off 3 bases at V and 3 bases at J, with 14 bases between the two ends. The CDR3 protein is CASSLSFGGHTEAFF. The CDR3 bases are TGTGCCAGCAGCTTGAGTTTTGGGGGGCACACTGAAGCTTTCTTT.

The rearrangement uses TRBV14 and TRBJ1-6, with 7 nucleotides matching TRBD1. CDR3 length: 15 residues. The germline V gene encodes CDR1 SGHDN and CDR2 FVKESK. V lost 1 base to trimming and J lost 6 bases; unmatched junction nucleotides: 3. In DNA form, the CDR3 reads TGTGCCAGCAGCCAAGGGCAGGGGGTTAATTCACCCCTCCACTTT. Its protein is CASSQGQGVNSPLHF.

This clonotype was counted a few times. CDR3 residues: CASSVKDSVIGYGYTF. The CDR3 nucleotides read TGTGCCAGTAGTGTGAAGGACAGTGTAATCGGCTATGGCTACACCTTC. The chain links TRBV19 to TRBJ1-2, with a possible D match to TRBD1 (6 bases). V gave up 5 bases and J gave up 4 bases, with 20 bases separating them. Germline CDR1 and CDR2: LNHDA and SQIVND (reference sequence). The CDR3 has 16 residues.

This clonotype came up many times. The rearrangement links TRBV12-3 or TRBV12-4 to TRBJ2-2; no firm D call. The CDR3 is made up of 14 amino acids. V lost 0 bases to trimming and J lost 5 bases, with 7 bases between them. As DNA, the CDR3 is TGTGCCAGCAGTTTAGCGTGGGGTACCGGGGAGCTGTTTTTT. Its translation is CASSLAWGTGELFF.

This clonotype was counted ten times or more. The genes are TRBV11-3 and TRBJ2-1; weak D call: TRBD1 (5 bases). This CDR3 is built from 11 residues. V lost 1 base and J lost 11, with 6 bases in between. Germline lookup yields CDR1 SGHNT and CDR2 YENEEA. As DNA, the CDR3 is TGTGCCAGCAGCTTAGCAGGGAAGCAGTTCTTC. Translation gives CASSLAGKQFF.

Concerning this clonotype itself: Since a much larger clone is just one base distant, this may be a read error. In DNA, the CDR3 is TGTGCCAGCGGTGAAGCCCACAGGGGGCACGGTCAGCCCCAGCATTTT. Protein sequence: CASGEAHRGHGQPQHF. This chain joins TRBV6-1 and TRBJ1-5; the match to TRBD1 covers 9 bases. This CDR3 is 16 amino acids long. The germline V gene has CDR1 MNHNS and CDR2 SASEGT.

The chain uses TRBV3-1 and TRBJ2-2; 10 nucleotides match TRBD2. The germline gives CDR1 LGHDT, CDR2 YNNKEL (reference sequence). The CDR3 runs to 20 residues. V trimming: 4 bases; J trimming: 0 bases; junction bases outside the gene matches: 14. The CDR3 DNA follows: TGTGCCAGCAGCCCCGACAGACAGGCACTAGCGGGGTCGAACACCGGGGAGCTGTTTTTT. This encodes CASSPDRQALAGSNTGELFF.

CDR3 loop: CASSPRSSRETQYF. The CDR3 bases are TGTGCCAGCAGCCCACGTAGTAGCCGAGAGACCCAGTACTTC. The rearrangement links TRBV7-3 to TRBJ2-5; no firm D call. CDR1 SGHTA and CDR2 FQGTGA come from the germline V gene. The CDR3 totals 14 residues. Trimming pared 5 bases from V and 4 bases from J, leaving 14 bases between. Full variable domain (outside the CDR3, taken from reference TRBV7-3 and TRBJ2-5): GAGVSQTPSNKVTEKGKYVELRCDPISGHTALYWYRQSLGQGPEFLIYFQGTGAADDSGLPNDRFFAVRPEGSVSTLKIQRTERGDSAVYLCASSPRSSRETQYFGPGTRLLVL.

The DNA of the CDR3 is TGTGCCAGCAGCTTGATCCTAGCGGGACCCAAAAACATTCAGTACTTC. Encoded protein: CASSLILAGPKNIQYF. J is TRBJ2-4 and V is TRBV5-6, with 9 bases identical to TRBD2. Per the germline V gene, CDR1 is SGHDT and CDR2 is YYEEEE. The V segment lost 1 base and the J segment 2 bases; nucleotides outside the gene matches: 4. CDR3 length: 16 amino acids. The full variable domain, its missing parts supplied by reference TRBV5-6 and TRBJ2-4, is DAGVTQSPTHLIKTRGQQVTLRCSPKSGHDTVSWYQQALGQGPQFIFQYYEEEERQRGNFPDRFSGHQFPNYSSELNVNALLLGDSALYLCASSLILAGPKNIQYFGAGTRLSVL.

This clonotype was found a few times. The junction departs from the called germline gene at one end, perhaps through a read error. The V call is TRBV28, the J call TRBJ1-2; D is ambiguous. CDR1 and CDR2 (germline): MDHEN, SYDVKM. CDR3 length equals 14 residues. The CDR3, as DNA: TGTGCCAGCAATTTAGGCCCTGTAAACTATGGCTACACCTTC. Protein: CASNLGPVNYGYTF.